A single T cell receptor (beta chain) is shown here with its context. As yet, its antigen is unknown. Carried by the TCR beta cDNA libraries were unique molecular identifiers. Input amounts of roughly 0.85 to 10 million T cells were used. These gave around 500,000 cDNA molecules, so each molecule approximated one T cell. TCRdb processed the PCR reads anew with MiXCR; each CDR3 protein has one entry. Seen here are roughly 620,000 distinct CDR3 sequences, 44% observed once, and the top ten hold roughly 1.8%. This sample is drawn from a study of post-analysis software for immune sequencing data. CDR1 and CDR2 (germline): SGHAT, FQNNGV. The CDR3 consists of 14 residues. Trimming shortened V by 3 bases and J by 1 base, and 9 bases separated the two germline ends. Study results and caveats: Comparison of patients with controls showed roughly five TRBV segments more frequent in patients, TRBV5-6, TRBV5-1 and TRBV20-1 among them. Those samples that were prepared in the same batch co-clustered strongly by F measure.

This receptor was taken from a girl between 5 and 17 years old with multiple sclerosis. Sequenced sample: blood. The gene calls are TRBV11-2 and TRBJ1-1; no clear D gene. CDR3 DNA sequence: TGTGCCAGCAGCTTGCGGGAAGGGAACACTGAAGCTTTCTTT. It translates to CASSLREGNTEAFF.